This entry is about one TCR beta chain. The antigen remains unidentified. The data derive from a study of cytomegalovirus exposure and HLA in healthy donors. Study-level results: Productive status was seen about 87% or about 30% of the time for most TCR beta V segments in an earlier analysis. Links to common viral pathogens appeared, in a later analysis, for several of the most significant clusters. Altogether, about 160 TCR beta chains were recorded as cytomegalovirus-associated. Reports indicated that the classifier achieved high specificity and sensitivity in diagnosing cytomegalovirus status.

Germline trimming cut 5 bases from V and 0 bases from J; bases unmatched to any gene: 4. This CDR3 has 16 residues. Looked up from germline, CDR1 is PRHDT and CDR2 is FYEKMQ (reference sequence). PCR used 60 Vbeta primers and 13 Jbeta primers. Assay used: immunoSEQ multiplex PCR; TCRdb lists only in-frame clones, some missing. This table holds 110,000 to 150,000 clones, approximately 79% found once. The TCR originated in a woman aged 25 to 39 in good health and CMV-seronegative. This rearrangement joins TRBV13 to TRBJ2-3; 11 nucleotides align to TRBD1. The sample taken for sequencing was PBMCs. The CDR3 loop is CASSPGQGASTDTQYF. The CDR3 nucleotides are TGTGCCAGCAGCCCAGGACAGGGGGCAAGCACAGATACGCAGTATTTT.